One and the same sample provided the 14 T cell receptor beta chains below, sequenced in a study of human T cells and chemical hapten exposure. Blood, whole and unfractionated, served as the source for total RNA extraction. Attachment of unique molecular identifiers to individual cDNA molecules was performed in the library. TCRdb re-called the reads through MiXCR, storing one row per CDR3 protein. The table shows around 120,000 distinct CDR3 sequences, with approximately 9.3% occurring only once. The sequencing input was whole blood. The receptors here all came from a human donor in good health. Some clones in this sample may be carry-over from other donors' samples.

J is TRBJ2-7 and V is TRBV10-3; 9 bases are a match to TRBD1. CDR1 is ENHRY and CDR2 is SYGVKD in the germline V gene. V trimming: 2 bases; J trimming: 6 bases; junction bases outside the gene matches: 8. The CDR3 is made up of 15 amino acids. The DNA of the CDR3 is TGTGCCATCAGTGAGGCCCTGGACAGGGGTGGCGAGCAGTACTTC. This gives the protein CAISEALDRGGEQYF.

V usage is TRBV5-1 and J usage is TRBJ2-2; tentative D call: TRBD1 (6 bases). The CDR3 covers 15 residues. V gave up 4 bases and J gave up 5 bases, with 15 bases separating them. In germline, CDR1 is SGHRS, CDR2 YFSETQ. The CDR3 nucleotides are TGCGCCAGCAGCCCGGACAGTTGGGGGACCGGGGAGCTGTTTTTT. This gives the protein CASSPDSWGTGELFF.

The chain links TRBV19 to TRBJ1-5, with D possibly matching TRBD1 (6 bases). V lost 3 bases and J lost 11, with 17 bases in between. The CDR3 is 14 residues long. Germline lookup yields CDR1 LNHDA and CDR2 SQIVND (reference sequence). The CDR3 region is CASSIDRLLPSQHF. Written as DNA, the CDR3 is TGTGCCAGTAGTATTGACAGGCTCCTACCTTCCCAGCATTTT. The whole variable domain, filled in from reference TRBV19 and TRBJ1-5, reads DGGITQSPKYLFRKEGQNVTLSCEQNLNHDAMYWYRQDPGQGLRLIYYSQIVNDFQKGDIAEGYSVSREKKESFPLTVTSAQKNPTAFYLCASSIDRLLPSQHFGDGTRLSIL.

This chain joins TRBV4-3 and TRBJ2-1, with D possibly matching TRBD2 (5 bases). Germline V lookup: CDR1 LGHNA, CDR2 YSLEER. V was cut by 0 bases and J by 8 bases, with 14 bases left in between. The CDR3 totals 15 residues. This chain's CDR3 is CASSQDGRGLDEQFF. The CDR3 coding sequence is TGCGCCAGCAGCCAAGATGGGAGAGGGTTGGATGAGCAGTTCTTC.

A few counts support this clonotype. The gene calls are TRBV11-2 and TRBJ2-7; perhaps TRBD2 as D (6 bases). V lost 5 bases and J lost 6, with 17 bases in between. Germline V CDR1 and CDR2: SGHAT, FQNNGV. The CDR3 loop spans 14 amino acids. DNA for the CDR3: TGTGCCAGCAGCCCGGGGGTGGGGCGTGGCGAGCAGTACTTC. This codes for CASSPGVGRGEQYF.

The chain carries TRBV5-5 and TRBJ2-4; D gene ambiguous. Germline V lookup: CDR1 SGHKS, CDR2 YYEKEE (reference sequence). The length of the CDR3 is 15 residues. Trimming stripped 0 bases from V and 1 base from J, with 8 bases between. For the CDR3, the DNA is TGTGCCAGCAGCTTGGGGGTTTCTGCCAAAAACATTCAGTACTTC. Protein sequence: CASSLGVSAKNIQYF.

In DNA form, the CDR3 reads TGTGCCAGCAGACCCGGGTCCCGCACAGATACGCAGTATTTT. This translates into CASRPGSRTDTQYF. The gene calls are TRBV12-3 or TRBV12-4 and TRBJ2-3; unclear D gene. The CDR3 is 14 residues long. V was trimmed by 6 bases and J by 1 base, leaving 11 bases between them.

There are many counts of this clonotype. The J gene is TRBJ1-2, the V gene TRBV12-3 or TRBV12-4; maybe TRBD1 (5 bases). This CDR3 comprises 16 residues. V was pared by 3 bases and J by 7 bases, with 21 bases between. CDR3: CASSLGGASNMAGYTF. DNA for the CDR3: TGTGCCAGCAGTTTGGGAGGGGCGTCGAATATGGCTGGCTACACCTTC.

The chain has TRBV20-1 and TRBJ2-1; 10 nucleotides line up with TRBD2. Losses at the gene ends were 3 bases for V and 4 bases for J; bases not matched to a gene: 6. This CDR3 spans 15 amino acids. The germline gives CDR1 DFQATT, CDR2 SNEGSKA (reference sequence). The CDR3 sequence: CSARGWTSGYNEQFF. The CDR3 bases are TGCAGTGCTAGGGGGTGGACTAGCGGATACAATGAGCAGTTCTTC.

This clonotype was picked up many times. At one boundary the junction diverges from the germline segment, which might be a read error. This chain connects TRBV7-2 to TRBJ1-3; D may be TRBD1 (5 bases). The CDR3 is made up of 17 amino acids. The germline V gene has CDR1 SGHTA and CDR2 FQGNSA. Here the CDR3 reads CASTCRGVRISGNTIYF. The CDR3 DNA follows: TGTGCGAGCACATGCCGGGGGGTCCGAATCTCTGGAAACACCATATATTTT.

V is TRBV6-2 or TRBV6-3 and J is TRBJ2-1; the match to TRBD1 covers 7 bases. The trim removed 2 bases at V and 6 bases at J, leaving 10 bases unmatched. The CDR3 is 16 residues long. The germline V gene encodes CDR1 MNHEY and CDR2 SVGEGT. The CDR3 nucleotides are TGTGCCAGCAGTTACGGCCCGCGACAGGGTGGCAATGAGCAGTTCTTC. Translated: CASSYGPRQGGNEQFF.

The genes are TRBV27 and TRBJ1-5, with D perhaps TRBD1 (6 bases). Germline V gene lookup returns CDR1 MNHEY and CDR2 SMNVEV (reference sequence). Trimming cost V 6 bases and J 1 base, with 16 bases left between them. The CDR3 has 16 residues. CDR3: CASSTLQGVSNQPQHF. Here the CDR3 DNA reads TGTGCCAGCAGCACCTTACAGGGCGTGAGCAATCAGCCCCAGCATTTT.

Only a few counts were recorded for this clonotype. V and J are TRBV27 and TRBJ1-5; D is ambiguous. Trimming pared 4 bases from V and 6 bases from J, leaving 10 bases between. The CDR3 spans 13 residues. Looked up from germline, CDR1 is MNHEY and CDR2 is SMNVEV (reference sequence). As DNA, the CDR3 is TGTGCCAGCAGTTCCCAAGGGAGTCAGCCCCAGCATTTT. This sequence encodes CASSSQGSQPQHF.

This clonotype was seen repeatedly, ten times or more. This chain links TRBV6-2 or TRBV6-3 with TRBJ2-7; 7 nucleotides agree with TRBD2. Germline-derived CDR1 and CDR2 are MNHEY and SVGEGT. CDR3 length equals 17 residues. V lost 0 bases to trimming and J lost 0 bases; unmatched junction nucleotides: 8. This CDR3 reads CASSYSTRGGDSYEQYF. In DNA form, the CDR3 reads TGTGCCAGCAGTTACTCGACGCGGGGAGGGGACTCCTACGAGCAGTACTTC.